The next 5 T cell receptor beta chains were all read from a single sample in a study of shared clonotypes between healthy human individuals. Repertoires were generated with immunoSEQ multiplex PCR, while TCRdb's copy carries only in-frame clones and drops some. The sample lists 97,000 or so clones, less than 50% occurring once. The source material was PBMCs. The receptors originated from a woman between 40 and 55 years old in good health. Some clones in this sample may be carry-over from other donors' samples.

The chain carries TRBV30 and TRBJ1-5, with 7 nucleotides matching TRBD1. CDR1 and CDR2 (germline): GTSNPN, SVGIG (reference sequence). V lost 0 bases, J lost 4 bases, and 9 bases stayed unmatched. The CDR3 runs to 16 residues. The CDR3 protein is CAWSVTEGTDNQPQHF. Written as DNA, the CDR3 is TGTGCCTGGAGTGTCACAGAAGGGACAGATAATCAGCCCCAGCATTTT.

Comment on this clone: Possible read error: a much larger clone is one base away. V and J are TRBV30 and TRBJ2-7, with D tentatively TRBD1 or TRBD2 (5 bases each). The CDR3 has 14 amino acids. The V end was cut by 2 bases, the J end by 4 bases, with 15 bases between. The V gene's germline CDR1 is GTSNPN and CDR2 SVGIG (reference sequence). CDR3 sequence (DNA): TGTGCCTGGAGTCACGGGGCAGGGCTTTACGAGCAGTACTTC. Residues: CAWSHGAGLYEQYF.

The chain carries TRBV27 and TRBJ2-7, with D possibly matching TRBD1 (6 bases). CDR1 and CDR2 (germline): MNHEY, SMNVEV (reference sequence). Deletions cut 2 bases from V and 2 bases from J, with 13 bases between. The CDR3 covers 15 residues. As DNA, the CDR3 is TGTGCCAGCAGTTTACAAGGGGGATCCCCCTACGAGCAGTACTTC. Protein product: CASSLQGGSPYEQYF.

Points on this clone: This sequence is one base from a far larger clone and is likely a read error. The chain recombines TRBV5-1 with TRBJ2-7; tentative D call: TRBD1 (6 bases). The CDR3 runs 15 residues. CDR1 and CDR2 from the germline V gene are SGHRS and YFSETQ. CDR3 region: CAGSLVGQSAYEQYF. The CDR3 DNA sequence: TGCGCCGGCAGCTTGGTTGGACAGAGCGCCTACGAGCAGTACTTC.

A note on this clone: At one end the junction does not follow the germline gene, possibly because of a read error. The gene calls are TRBV30 and TRBJ2-7, with D tentatively TRBD1 or TRBD2 (5 bases each). The CDR3 is 15 residues long. In germline, CDR1 is GTSNPN, CDR2 SVGIG (reference sequence). The CDR3 spells CARSYGTAVSYEQYF. The CDR3 nucleotides read TGTGCCCGGAGTTACGGGACGGCAGTCTCCTACGAGCAGTACTTC.